This TCR beta chain was found in a study of cytomegalovirus exposure and HLA in healthy donors. Study-wide results and limits: Accurate prediction of most subjects' HLA-A and HLA-B alleles from TCR beta sequences was reported. Within a later analysis, the majority of CMV-associated TCR beta chains appeared HLA-restricted. High specificity and sensitivity for cytomegalovirus status were reported for the classifier.

PCR primers comprised 60 Vbeta and 13 Jbeta primers. The assay was immunoSEQ multiplex PCR, and TCRdb's table has in-frame clones only and misses some. The sample contains 95,000 to 150,000 clones, roughly 80% of which appear only once. Trimming left V 5 bases short and J 5 bases short, with 10 bases between. Germline V gene lookup returns CDR1 SGHRS and CDR2 YFSETQ. This CDR3 comprises 12 residues. As regards this clone: Its specificity is not known.

The rearrangement joins TRBV5-1 to TRBJ1-1, with unresolved D. Sequences were obtained from PBMCs. This sequence was found in a man between 60 and 70 years old in good health and CMV-seropositive. This chain's CDR3 is CASRQSGTEAFF. DNA of the CDR3: TGCGCCAGCAGGCAGTCCGGGACTGAAGCTTTCTTT.